What follows are 19 T cell receptor beta chains derived from one specimen sequenced in a study of shared clonotypes between healthy human individuals (dated by TCRdb to 2020 to 2021). CD8 naive samples were obtained by positive selection for CCR7 among CD45RO-negative cells, yielding a CD45RA+CCR7+ population from which TemRA cells were excluded. The receptor library was made with the immunoSEQ multiplex PCR assay. As stored in TCRdb, this immuneACCESS dataset retains in-frame rearrangements with V and J assigned. A fraction of the clones does not appear; measured against another copy, unresolved V genes explain less than half of the discrepancy, and the remainder lacks a known reason. In this sample the table shows about 2 million clones, roughly 94% of which occur a single time. The ten most abundant clones make up more than 0.95% of the sample. Sample: naive CD8+ T cells sorted from blood. Sample cell subset or site, as interpreted from the label and publication: CD45RA+CCR7+. Every receptor here comes from a man aged 18 to 30 in good health.

The chain carries TRBV4-3 and TRBJ2-1; D not certain. The ends were cut back, 0 bases at V and 9 bases at J, with 12 bases in the middle. The germline gives CDR1 LGHNA, CDR2 YSLEER. The CDR3 length is 14 residues. The CDR3 reads CASSQDLSLGEQFF. The CDR3 DNA reads TGCGCCAGCAGCCAAGATCTCTCATTAGGTGAGCAGTTCTTC.

This clone came up once. The chain is built from TRBV5-4 and TRBJ2-2; D is uncertain. This CDR3 contains 14 residues. The V end was cut by 2 bases, the J end by 1 base, with 6 bases between. Germline CDR1 SGHNT, CDR2 YYREEE (reference sequence). CDR3 amino acids: CASSFELNTGELFF. Written as DNA, the CDR3 is TGTGCCAGCAGCTTTGAACTGAACACCGGGGAGCTGTTTTTT.

As for this clone: Other DNA sequences of this sample code for an identical CDR3. The V and J genes are TRBV6-5 and TRBJ2-7; unclear D gene. This CDR3 region has 13 residues. Germline lookup yields CDR1 MNHEY and CDR2 SVGAGI. Trimming took off 0 bases at V and 4 bases at J, with 7 bases between the two ends. The CDR3: CASSYSGVYEQYF. The CDR3, as DNA: TGTGCCAGCAGTTACTCTGGGGTATACGAGCAGTACTTC.

The genes are TRBV9 and TRBJ2-1; 7 nucleotides align to TRBD1. Germline trimming cut 2 bases from V and 4 bases from J; bases unmatched to any gene: 6. CDR1 is SGDLS and CDR2 is YYNGEE in the germline V gene. This CDR3 contains 15 residues. CDR3 sequence: CASSVRDSYYNEQFF. The CDR3 region has the DNA TGTGCCAGCAGCGTCCGGGACAGCTATTACAATGAGCAGTTCTTC.

The chain recombines TRBV7-9 with TRBJ1-5; 9 bases map to TRBD1. The CDR3 runs to 13 residues. Germline CDR1 SEHNR, CDR2 FQNEAQ (reference sequence). The V segment lost 1 base and the J segment 10 bases; nucleotides outside the gene matches: 2. In DNA, the CDR3 is TGTGCCAGCAGCTTAGGGACAGGGGATCCCCAGCATTTT. This gives the protein CASSLGTGDPQHF.

Only one count was recorded for this clone. The chain uses TRBV27 and TRBJ2-5; D gene uncertain. Germline CDR1 reads MNHEY; CDR2 reads SMNVEV (reference sequence). This CDR3 has 14 amino acids. V was shortened by 3 bases and J by 4 bases, with 12 bases between the two germline ends. The CDR3 sequence: CASSFLGSGETQYF. Here the CDR3 DNA reads TGTGCCAGCAGTTTTTTGGGGTCAGGAGAGACCCAGTACTTC.

This chain links TRBV5-6 with TRBJ1-4; 8 bases match TRBD1. Germline loops: CDR1 SGHDT, CDR2 YYEEEE. This CDR3 region has 16 residues. V was pared by 4 bases and J by 2 bases, with 7 bases of the junction left unmatched. The CDR3 reads CASSPLGQVTNEKLFF. The CDR3 nucleotides are TGTGCCAGCAGCCCGTTGGGACAGGTTACTAATGAAAAACTGTTTTTT.

The rearrangement joins TRBV5-4 to TRBJ2-2, with 10 nucleotides matching TRBD2. The CDR3 is made up of 15 amino acids. V shed 4 bases, J shed 8 bases, and the junction held 8 bases outside the gene matches. Germline lookup yields CDR1 SGHNT and CDR2 YYREEE (reference sequence). The CDR3 DNA reads TGTGCCAGCAGCCCAGGACTAGCGGTGGGGGGGGAGCTGTTTTTT. It yields the protein CASSPGLAVGGELFF.

The count of this clone is one. The chain has TRBV13 and TRBJ2-2, with D possibly matching TRBD1 (6 bases). The CDR3 covers 16 residues. Trimming stripped 3 bases from V and 1 base from J, with 12 bases between. The germline gives CDR1 PRHDT, CDR2 FYEKMQ (reference sequence). The CDR3 here is CASSLRLQGNTGELFF. In DNA, the CDR3 is TGTGCCAGCAGCTTGAGACTACAGGGGAACACCGGGGAGCTGTTTTTT.

This chain joins TRBV27 and TRBJ2-1; 9 positions match TRBD1. CDR3 size: 15 residues. The V gene end was trimmed by 8 bases and the J gene end by 6 bases; junction bases not matched to a gene: 11. Per germline, CDR1 MNHEY and CDR2 SMNVEV (reference sequence). The CDR3 here is CASDSWDRVGNEQFF. Written as DNA, the CDR3 is TGTGCCAGCGACAGCTGGGACAGGGTCGGCAATGAGCAGTTCTTC.

This clone has only one observation. CDR3 coding DNA: TGTGCCAGCAGTCCAGGTCATTCTCCCCCCGCGGGACAGGTTCTCATCCGAAACACCGGGGAGCTGTTTTTT. Translating it yields CASSPGHSPPAGQVLIRNTGELFF. This chain links TRBV28 with TRBJ2-2, with 8 positions matching TRBD1. CDR3 length equals 24 residues. Germline V gives CDR1 MDHEN, CDR2 SYDVKM. J gave up 2 bases and V 5 bases, and 31 bases lay outside the gene matches. Variable domain in full (rest from reference TRBV28 and TRBJ2-2): DVKVTQSSRYLVKRTGEKVFLECVQDMDHENMFWYRQDPGLGLRLIYFSYDVKMKEKGDIPEGYSVSREKKERFSLILESASTNQTSMYLCASSPGHSPPAGQVLIRNTGELFFGEGSRLTVL.

Concerning this clone itself: A much larger clone lies a single base off, so this may be a read error. This CDR3 is also generated by other DNA sequences in the sample. V usage is TRBV5-6 and J usage is TRBJ2-7; no clear D gene. In germline, CDR1 is SGHDT, CDR2 YYEEEE. The CDR3 runs to 11 residues. The V and J ends lost 2 bases and 4 bases respectively, with 4 bases between them. The CDR3 DNA follows: TGTGCCAGCAGCTTTGGGTACGAGCAGTACTTC. It specifies CASSFGYEQYF.

This clone was picked up one time. This chain links TRBV4-1 with TRBJ2-2, with TRBD1 matching over 8 bases. V was clipped by 4 bases and J by 1 base; unmatched bases: 5. The germline gives CDR1 MGHRA, CDR2 YSYEKL. The CDR3 totals 16 residues. This CDR3 reads CASSPIGQGNTGELFF. The CDR3 DNA is TGCGCCAGCAGCCCGATAGGACAGGGGAACACCGGGGAGCTGTTTTTT.

The chain couples TRBV5-1 to TRBJ1-2; no clear D. Germline V gene lookup returns CDR1 SGHRS and CDR2 YFSETQ. V was shortened by 0 bases and J by 5 bases, with 14 bases between the two germline ends. CDR3 length equals 15 residues. CDR3 loop: CASSLVDKELYGYTF. The DNA of the CDR3 is TGCGCCAGCAGCTTGGTAGACAAGGAACTATATGGCTACACCTTC.

About this clone: Other DNA sequences of this sample code for an identical CDR3. The chain joins TRBV27 to TRBJ2-7; possibly TRBD2 for D (6 bases). In germline, CDR1 is MNHEY, CDR2 SMNVEV (reference sequence). The CDR3 totals 16 residues. Trimming stripped 0 bases from V and 0 bases from J, with 12 bases between. The CDR3 here is CASSLSAGESSYEQYF. CDR3 in DNA: TGTGCCAGCAGTTTATCAGCGGGCGAGAGCTCCTACGAGCAGTACTTC.

In regard to this clone: Other DNA sequences of this sample code for an identical CDR3. The chain uses TRBV9 and TRBJ2-7, with a tentative D call TRBD2 (6 bases). The CDR3 sequence is 14 residues long. The V end lost 3 bases, the J end lost 3 bases, and 13 bases lay between the germline ends. Germline V gives CDR1 SGDLS, CDR2 YYNGEE. The CDR3 coding sequence is TGTGCCAGCAGCGAAAGTGGGGGGAGCTACGAGCAGTACTTC. Protein product: CASSESGGSYEQYF.

The chain uses TRBV6-5 and TRBJ2-7, with 8 bases identical to TRBD1. The CDR3 totals 16 residues. Germline CDR1 MNHEY, CDR2 SVGAGI. J gave up 2 bases and V 2 bases, and 8 bases lay outside the gene matches. The CDR3 loop reads CASSYDPRTGTYEQYF. The CDR3 DNA follows: TGTGCCAGCAGTTACGACCCTAGGACAGGGACCTACGAGCAGTACTTC.

This chain joins TRBV6-5 and TRBJ2-2; D possibly corresponds to TRBD1 (5 bases). Trimming removed 6 bases from V and 3 bases from J, with 8 bases in between. Germline lookup yields CDR1 MNHEY and CDR2 SVGAGI. The CDR3 runs 13 residues. As DNA, the CDR3 is TGTGCCAGCAGCCCAGGGCACACCGGGGAGCTGTTTTTT. Translating it yields CASSPGHTGELFF.

The genes are TRBV7-9 and TRBJ2-7, with 11 bases that match TRBD2. CDR3 length: 17 residues. Germline CDR1 is SEHNR and CDR2 is FQNEAQ (reference sequence). V shed 2 bases and J 2 bases; nucleotides not matched to a gene: 8. The CDR3 sequence: CASSLSSGGPITYEQYF. The CDR3 DNA sequence: TGTGCCAGCAGCTTATCTAGCGGGGGGCCCATCACCTACGAGCAGTACTTC.